This TCR beta chain was captured in a study of PD-1 blockade in classical Hodgkin lymphoma. Study-level points and caveats: By C4D1, CD4+ diversity increased significantly, especially in complete responders.

The CDR3 runs 13 residues. The V gene lost 7 bases and the J gene lost 10 bases, with 14 bases spanning the gap. Germline lookup yields CDR1 MDHEN and CDR2 SYDVKM. As to this clone: Its antigen is not identified.

Described time point: cycle 4 day 1 (C4D1), after 5 to 7 weeks of nivolumab. Each of the patients experienced relapse following autologous stem cell transplantation, and their brentuximab vedotin exposure differed. Measured with immunoSEQ multiplex PCR; TCRdb has only the in-frame clones, and not every one. Here the sample spans about 39,000 clones, around four fifths being singletons. V and J are TRBV28 and TRBJ1-6, with D maybe TRBD1 (6 bases). Sample: peripheral blood mononuclear cells (PBMCs), taken before the fourth cycle of nivolumab. The sequence was collected from a human donor with classical Hodgkin lymphoma. DNA of the CDR3: TGTGCCAGCACGGGGGCAGGAGTCTCACCCCTCCACTTT. It encodes CASTGAGVSPLHF.